This TCR beta chain was identified in a study of blood T cell repertoires in COVID-19. As for the study in general: COVID-19 samples collected from the United States, Italy and Spain covered acute and convalescent phases. From T cells, B-cell-depleted T cells, or PBMCs came the material, which was cDNA or gDNA.

Under the authors' procedure: Reference gene primer amplification in the assay estimated nucleated cell counts. Generated by immunoSEQ multiplex PCR, the TCRdb table keeps only in-frame clones and is missing some. D and trimming come from the DNA, and the V and J calls and clone size come from that table. The data hold over 90,000 clones, with about 90% observed a single time. Sequenced sample: peripheral blood. The sequence was obtained from a human donor in a cohort sampled during active COVID-19.

The chain's CDR3 is CASSQGRQGAASSTDTQYF. The CDR3 region has the DNA TGTGCCAGCAGCCAAGGACGGCAGGGGGCGGCCTCTAGCACAGATACGCAGTATTTT. The chain joins TRBV3-1 (or the pseudogene TRBV3-2) to TRBJ2-3; 8 bases map to TRBD1. The J segment lost 0 bases and the V segment lost 1 base, leaving 12 bases of the junction unmatched. Germline V gene lookup returns CDR1 LGHDT and CDR2 YNNKEL (reference sequence). CDR3 length: 19 amino acids.